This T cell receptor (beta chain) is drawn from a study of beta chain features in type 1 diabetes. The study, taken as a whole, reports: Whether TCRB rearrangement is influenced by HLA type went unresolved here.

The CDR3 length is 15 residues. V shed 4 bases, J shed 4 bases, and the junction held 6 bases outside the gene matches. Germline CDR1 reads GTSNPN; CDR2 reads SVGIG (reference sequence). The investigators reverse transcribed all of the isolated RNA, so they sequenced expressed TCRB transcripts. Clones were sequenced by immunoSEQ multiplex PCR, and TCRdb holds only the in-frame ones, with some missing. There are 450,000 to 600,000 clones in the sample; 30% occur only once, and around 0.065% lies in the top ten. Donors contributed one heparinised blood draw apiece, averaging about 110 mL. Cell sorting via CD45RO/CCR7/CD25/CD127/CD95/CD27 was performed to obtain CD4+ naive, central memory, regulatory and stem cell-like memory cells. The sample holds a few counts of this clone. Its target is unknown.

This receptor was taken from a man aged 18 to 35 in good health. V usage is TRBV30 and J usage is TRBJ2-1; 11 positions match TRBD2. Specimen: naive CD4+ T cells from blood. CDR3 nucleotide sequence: TGTGCCTGGATGAGGCTAGCGGGAGGTTACAATGAGCAGTTCTTC. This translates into CAWMRLAGGYNEQFF.